The source of this T cell receptor beta chain is a study of neurological immune-mediated disorders. The cDNA was synthesized by means of template-switch 5'RACE, which was carried out with 10-nucleotide random UMIs. MiXCR, applied by TCRdb to the 5' RACE reads, yields one record per CDR3 protein. Of about 59,000 distinct CDR3 sequences listed, more than 20% are singletons. This clonotype was observed at least ten times. The junction departs from germline at one end; a sequencing error may be responsible. Time point noted: technical triplicate 2. Unsorted libraries were prepared from 2 million PBMCs that had been stored at -80 C. This CDR3 spans 14 amino acids. Germline V gives CDR1 SGHRS, CDR2 YFSETQ.

This clonotype originated in a man between 60 and 70 years old with HTLV-1-associated myelopathy (HAM/TSP). Specimen: PBMCs. The gene calls are TRBV5-1 and TRBJ2-7; perhaps D is TRBD1 or TRBD2 (5 bases each). CDR3 sequence: CASSLEEGFRTPNF. Written as DNA, the CDR3 is TGCGCCAGCAGCTTGGAAGAGGGGTTTAGAACTCCGAACTTC.